Given below is one T cell receptor beta chain in context. Assay: immunoSEQ multiplex PCR; the TCRdb copy retains only in-frame clones and omits some. This sample carries 70,000 to 85,000 clones, almost 98% of them seen once, and the ten largest clones take 0.15% to 0.2%. The data originate from a study of technical replicates of blood from several donors. Trimming took 3 bases from V and 3 from J; bases not matched to a gene: 2. Germline V gives CDR1 SGHRS, CDR2 YFSETQ. CDR3 length: 13 amino acids. The chain carries TRBV5-1 and TRBJ2-5, with 7 bases identical to TRBD1. The receptor comes from a human donor in good health. Specimen: T cells isolated from PBMCs. CDR3 in amino acids: CASSYGTEETQYF. The CDR3 coding sequence is TGCGCCAGCAGCTATGGGACAGAAGAGACCCAGTACTTC.